This entry describes one T cell receptor (beta chain). The germline gene is not matched at one end of the junction; a read error may be the cause. Template material for amplifying TCR beta CDR3 regions consisted of RNA transcripts. When the TCR CDR3 underwent first-round RT-PCR, the HTBI primer set was used. From the multiplex PCR reads, TCRdb called clonotypes with MiXCR, one entry per CDR3 protein. In the table there are hundreds of thousands of distinct CDR3 sequences, approximately 40% of which are singletons. This record belongs to a study of T cells in Graves' hyperthyroidism and ophthalmopathy. CDR1 MNHEY and CDR2 SVGEGT come from the germline V gene. This CDR3 comprises 16 residues.

The sequencing sample was made of blood. This chain joins TRBV6-2 or TRBV6-3 and TRBJ1-1; possibly TRBD1 for D (5 bases). The sequence came from a young man with Graves' hyperthyroidism. The CDR3 DNA reads as TGTGCCGGCAGTTACTCGGGGGGAGACAAGGGTCCTGAAGCTTTCTTT. It codes for CAGSYSGGDKGPEAFF.